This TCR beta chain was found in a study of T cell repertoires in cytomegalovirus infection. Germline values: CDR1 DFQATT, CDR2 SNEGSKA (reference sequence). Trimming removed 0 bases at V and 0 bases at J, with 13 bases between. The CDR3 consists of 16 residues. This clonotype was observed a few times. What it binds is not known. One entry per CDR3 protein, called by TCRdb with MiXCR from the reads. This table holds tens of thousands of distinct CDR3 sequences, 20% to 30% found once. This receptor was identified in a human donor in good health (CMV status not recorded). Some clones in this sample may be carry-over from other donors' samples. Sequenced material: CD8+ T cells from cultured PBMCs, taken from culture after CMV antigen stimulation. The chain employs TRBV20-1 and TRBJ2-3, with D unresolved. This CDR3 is CSARDAPSTSTDTQYF. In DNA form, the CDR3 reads TGCAGTGCTAGAGATGCGCCTAGTACAAGCACAGATACGCAGTATTTT.